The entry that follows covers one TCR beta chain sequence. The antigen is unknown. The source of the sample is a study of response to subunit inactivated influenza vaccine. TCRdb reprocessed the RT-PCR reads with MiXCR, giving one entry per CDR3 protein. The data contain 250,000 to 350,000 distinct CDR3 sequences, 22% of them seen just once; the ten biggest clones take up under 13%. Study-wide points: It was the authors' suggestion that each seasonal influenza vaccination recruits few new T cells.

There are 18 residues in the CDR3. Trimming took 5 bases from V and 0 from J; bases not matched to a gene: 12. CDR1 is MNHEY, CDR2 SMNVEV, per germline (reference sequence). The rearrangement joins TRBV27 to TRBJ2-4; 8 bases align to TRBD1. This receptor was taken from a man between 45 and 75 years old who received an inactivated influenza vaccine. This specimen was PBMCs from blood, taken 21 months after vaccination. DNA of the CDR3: TGTGCCAGCAGTCGGGGACAGGCCGCTTCGTTAGCCAAAAACATTCAGTACTTC. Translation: CASSRGQAASLAKNIQYF.